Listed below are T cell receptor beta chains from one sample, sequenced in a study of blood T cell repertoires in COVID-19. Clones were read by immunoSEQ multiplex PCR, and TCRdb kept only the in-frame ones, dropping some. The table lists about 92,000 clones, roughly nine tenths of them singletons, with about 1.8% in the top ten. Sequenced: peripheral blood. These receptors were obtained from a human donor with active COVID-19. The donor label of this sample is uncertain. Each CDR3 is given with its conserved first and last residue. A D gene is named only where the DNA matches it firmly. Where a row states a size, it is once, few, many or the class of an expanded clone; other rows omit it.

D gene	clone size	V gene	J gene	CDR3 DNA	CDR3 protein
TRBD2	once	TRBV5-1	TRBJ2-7	TGCGCCAGCAGCTTGGGACTAGCGGTACCCTACGAGCAGTACTTC	CASSLGLAVPYEQYF
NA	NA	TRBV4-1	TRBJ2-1	TGCGCCAGCAGCCAGTCCCCCCTTGGACTCAATGAGCAGTTCTTC	CASSQSPLGLNEQFF
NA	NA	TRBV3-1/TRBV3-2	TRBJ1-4	TGTGCCAGCAGCCAAGGCCAGCCTTCGGGTAATGAAAAACTGTTTTTT	CASSQGQPSGNEKLFF
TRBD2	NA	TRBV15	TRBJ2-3	TGTGCCACCAGCAGAGATTTAGCGGGAGGGACAGATACGCAGTATTTT	CATSRDLAGGTDTQYF
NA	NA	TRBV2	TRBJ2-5	TGTGCCAGCATGGGAGAAAAAGAGACCCAGTACTTC	CASMGEKETQYF
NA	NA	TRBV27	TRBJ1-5	TGTGCCAGCAGTTTGTGGGCGACGGGAGGGCAGCCCCAGCATTTT	CASSLWATGGQPQHF
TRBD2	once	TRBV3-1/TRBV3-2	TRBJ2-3	TGTGCCAGCAGTCGTTCGGAAATCCGGTTAGCGGGGGCAGATACGCAGTATTTT	CASSRSEIRLAGADTQYF
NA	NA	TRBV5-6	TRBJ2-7	TGTGCCAGCAGCTTGGTTGGTGGGACTCAAGACGAGCAGTACTTC	CASSLVGGTQDEQYF
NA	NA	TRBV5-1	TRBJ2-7	TGCGCCAGCAGGGACACTTCCTACGAGCAGTACTTC	CASRDTSYEQYF
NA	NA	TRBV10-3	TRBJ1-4	TGTGCCATCAGTGAGGGCCGGGGTAATGAAAAACTGTTTTTT	CAISEGRGNEKLFF
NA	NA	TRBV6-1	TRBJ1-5	TGTGCCAGCAGTGAGGCAGGGGTTTACAATCAGCCCCAGCATTTT	CASSEAGVYNQPQHF